Shown below are 6 T cell receptor beta chains from a single sample sequenced in a study of blood T cell repertoires in COVID-19. The assay was immunoSEQ multiplex PCR, and TCRdb's table has in-frame clones only and misses some. The sample records 80,000 to 85,000 clones, approximately 80% being singletons. The specimen sequenced was peripheral blood. These receptors were obtained from a human donor in a cohort sampled during active COVID-19.

The chain employs TRBV19 and TRBJ1-2; D gene ambiguous. This CDR3 has 12 amino acids. Germline-derived CDR1 and CDR2 are LNHDA and SQIVND (reference sequence). V was trimmed by 2 bases and J by 5 bases, leaving 6 bases between them. The CDR3 coding sequence is TGTGCCAGTAGTATAAGTCAGTATGGCTACACCTTC. Amino acid sequence: CASSISQYGYTF. The variable domain in full, with the rest retrieved from reference TRBV19 and TRBJ1-2, is DGGITQSPKYLFRKEGQNVTLSCEQNLNHDAMYWYRQDPGQGLRLIYYSQIVNDFQKGDIAEGYSVSREKKESFPLTVTSAQKNPTAFYLCASSISQYGYTFGSGTRLTVV.

The sample holds a few counts of this clone. This chain's CDR3 is CASSQGTGTSGGANEQFF. CDR3 DNA sequence: TGTGCCAGCAGCCAAGGGACCGGGACTAGCGGGGGGGCCAATGAGCAGTTCTTC. The chain has TRBV3-1 (or the pseudogene TRBV3-2) and TRBJ2-1, with TRBD2 identical over 16 bases. Trimming cost V 1 base and J 6 bases; bases outside gene matches: 6. Germline loops: CDR1 LGHDT, CDR2 YNNKEL (reference sequence). The CDR3 consists of 18 residues.

The CDR3 loop is CASSFRGGPRIGELFF. In DNA form, the CDR3 reads TGTGCCAGCAGCTTCCGGGGGGGCCCACGGATCGGGGAGCTGTTTTTT. This chain links TRBV7-9 with TRBJ2-2; the match to TRBD2 covers 8 bases. Germline CDR1 SEHNR, CDR2 FQNEAQ (reference sequence). CDR3 length: 16 residues. V dropped 3 bases and J dropped 7; count of bases not matched to a gene: 10.

This clone has only one observation. V is TRBV5-1 and J is TRBJ2-3; the match to TRBD2 covers 11 bases. This CDR3 comprises 17 residues. CDR1 SGHRS and CDR2 YFSETQ come from the germline V gene. Trimming at V came to 4 bases and at J to 2 bases, leaving 9 bases not matched to a gene. The CDR3 protein is CASSPGGTSGSTDTQYF. The CDR3 DNA is TGCGCCAGCAGCCCGGGCGGGACTAGCGGTTCCACAGATACGCAGTATTTT.

J is TRBJ1-1 and V is TRBV3-1 (or the pseudogene TRBV3-2); no clear D gene. This CDR3 is 13 amino acids long. Looked up from germline, CDR1 is LGHDT and CDR2 is YNNKEL (reference sequence). Trimming cost V 6 bases and J 4 bases, with 12 bases left between them. The CDR3 reads CASSRTGSTEAFF. DNA of the CDR3: TGTGCCAGCAGTCGAACGGGGTCCACTGAAGCTTTCTTT.

This clone was counted at least ten times. Written as DNA, the CDR3 is TGCGCCAGCAGCTGGGGACATGGAGATAGCAATCAGCCCCAGCATTTT. It encodes CASSWGHGDSNQPQHF. This sequence joins TRBV5-1 and TRBJ1-5, with a tentative D call TRBD1 (6 bases). CDR1 is SGHRS, CDR2 YFSETQ, per germline. The CDR3 extends over 16 amino acids. V lost 3 bases, J lost 0 bases, and 13 bases lay in between.